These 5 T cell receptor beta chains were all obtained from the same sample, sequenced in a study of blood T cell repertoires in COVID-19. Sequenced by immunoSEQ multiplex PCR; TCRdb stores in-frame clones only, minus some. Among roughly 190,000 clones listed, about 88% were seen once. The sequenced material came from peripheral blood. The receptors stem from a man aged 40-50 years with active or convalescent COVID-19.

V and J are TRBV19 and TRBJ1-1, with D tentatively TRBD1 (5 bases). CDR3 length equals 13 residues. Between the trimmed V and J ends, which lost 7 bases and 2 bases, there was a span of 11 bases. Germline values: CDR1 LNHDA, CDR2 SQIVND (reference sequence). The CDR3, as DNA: TGTGCCAGTACCAGGGAGGGAAACACTGAAGCTTTCTTT. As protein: CASTREGNTEAFF.

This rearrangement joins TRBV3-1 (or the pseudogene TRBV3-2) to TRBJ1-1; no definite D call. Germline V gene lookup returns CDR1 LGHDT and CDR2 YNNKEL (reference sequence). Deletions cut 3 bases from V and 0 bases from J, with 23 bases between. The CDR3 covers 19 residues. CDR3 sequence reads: CASSQSGPRFSLVNTEAFF. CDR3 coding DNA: TGTGCCAGCAGCCAGTCTGGGCCGCGTTTCTCCCTTGTGAACACTGAAGCTTTCTTT.

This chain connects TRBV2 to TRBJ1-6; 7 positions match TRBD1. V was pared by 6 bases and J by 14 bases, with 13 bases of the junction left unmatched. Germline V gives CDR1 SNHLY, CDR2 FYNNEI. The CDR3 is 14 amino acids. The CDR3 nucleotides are TGTGCCAGCAGACACGACAGGGCTGGGACTGCCCTCCACTTT. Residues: CASRHDRAGTALHF. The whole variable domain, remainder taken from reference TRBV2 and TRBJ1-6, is EPEVTQTPSHQVTQMGQEVILRCVPISNHLYFYWYRQILGQKVEFLVSFYNNEISEKSEIFDDQFSVERPDGSNFTLKIRSTKLEDSAMYFCASRHDRAGTALHFGNGTRLTVT.

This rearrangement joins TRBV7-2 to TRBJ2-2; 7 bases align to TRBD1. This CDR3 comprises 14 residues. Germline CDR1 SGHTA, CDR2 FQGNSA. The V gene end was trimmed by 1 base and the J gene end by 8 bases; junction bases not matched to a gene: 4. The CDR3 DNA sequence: TGTGCCAGCAGCTTAGGGGGACAGCAAGGGGAGCTGTTTTTT. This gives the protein CASSLGGQQGELFF.

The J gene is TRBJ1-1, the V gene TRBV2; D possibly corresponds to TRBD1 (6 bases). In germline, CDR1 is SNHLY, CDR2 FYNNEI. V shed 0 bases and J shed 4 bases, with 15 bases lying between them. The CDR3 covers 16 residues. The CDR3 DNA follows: TGTGCCAGCAGTGAAGCCTCATACCGAGGGGGCACTGAAGCTTTCTTT. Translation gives CASSEASYRGGTEAFF. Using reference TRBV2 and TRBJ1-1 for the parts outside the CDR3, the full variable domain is EPEVTQTPSHQVTQMGQEVILRCVPISNHLYFYWYRQILGQKVEFLVSFYNNEISEKSEIFDDQFSVERPDGSNFTLKIRSTKLEDSAMYFCASSEASYRGGTEAFFGQGTRLTVV.